These 19 T cell receptor beta chains were all obtained from the same sample, sequenced in a study of T cell responses to AZD1222 COVID-19 vaccine. Using immunoSEQ multiplex PCR, the repertoire was profiled, and TCRdb retains in-frame clones only, with some absent. The profile shows over 100,000 clones, more than 70% of them singletons. Sequences were derived from peripheral blood, sampled 28 days after the second AZD1222 dose. These receptors originate from an adult who received the AZD1222 COVID-19 vaccine.

This rearrangement joins TRBV7-2 to TRBJ1-1; D gene unclear. The CDR3 is 14 amino acids. CDR1 and CDR2 from the germline V gene are SGHTA and FQGNSA. V lost 4 bases and J 0 bases, leaving 9 bases between the germline ends. The CDR3 protein is CASSSIAMNTEAFF. The CDR3 DNA sequence: TGTGCCAGCAGCTCTATAGCGATGAACACTGAAGCTTTCTTT. The full variable domain, its missing parts supplied by reference TRBV7-2 and TRBJ1-1, is GAGVSQSPSNKVTEKGKDVELRCDPISGHTALYWYRQSLGQGLEFLIYFQGNSAPDKSGLPSDRFSAERTGGSVSTLTIQRTQQEDSAVYLCASSSIAMNTEAFFGQGTRLTVV.

CDR3 in DNA: TGTGCCAGCACCCCTACCTACGGCAGGGAACTTTATGAAAAACTGTTTTTT. Amino acid sequence: CASTPTYGRELYEKLFF. The chain couples TRBV7-4 to TRBJ1-4, with D tentatively TRBD1 (5 bases). Germline V gene data show CDR1 as SGHVT and CDR2 as SQSDAQ. Trimming shortened V by 7 bases and J by 6 bases, and 24 bases separated the two germline ends. The CDR3 sequence is 17 residues long.

This chain links TRBV6-5 with TRBJ2-7; tentative D call: TRBD1 (5 bases). Trimming removed 2 bases from V and 3 bases from J, with 8 bases in between. CDR1 and CDR2 from the germline V gene are MNHEY and SVGAGI. The CDR3 runs to 13 residues. The CDR3 loop reads CASSYIGDYEQYF. CDR3 DNA sequence: TGTGCCAGCAGTTACATAGGGGACTACGAGCAGTACTTC.

The gene calls are TRBV7-2 and TRBJ1-6, with D perhaps TRBD1 (5 bases). Per germline, CDR1 SGHTA and CDR2 FQGNSA. V lost 2 bases and J 9 bases, leaving 23 bases between the germline ends. The CDR3 totals 18 residues. The CDR3 bases are TGTGCCAGCAGCTTAAACAAAGGGGACGGCCATATGGGTTCACCCCTCCACTTT. It yields the protein CASSLNKGDGHMGSPLHF.

The V gene is TRBV19, the J gene TRBJ1-1; D is ambiguous. V lost 0 bases and J lost 1, with 21 bases in between. The CDR3 has 19 amino acids. Germline V gene sequence: CDR1 LNHDA, CDR2 SQIVND (reference sequence). The CDR3 reads CASSIDLRGGQTSNTEAFF. The CDR3 DNA is TGTGCCAGTAGTATAGATCTAAGAGGAGGTCAAACTTCGAACACTGAAGCTTTCTTT.

V usage is TRBV19 and J usage is TRBJ1-2; D ambiguous. Germline CDR1 and CDR2: LNHDA and SQIVND (reference sequence). The length of the CDR3 is 16 residues. With 6 bases removed from V and 3 bases from J, the gap between germline ends came to 20 bases. The DNA of the CDR3 is TGTGCCAGTAGGCAAATGGGTCCCCAAGGATACTATGGCTACACCTTC. Its translation is CASRQMGPQGYYGYTF.

The gene calls are TRBV4-2 and TRBJ1-3; no definite D call. CDR1 is LGHNA, CDR2 YNFKEQ, per germline. CDR3 length: 13 amino acids. Trimming cost V 3 bases and J 5 bases, with 8 bases left between them. The CDR3 reads CASSQNNRNTIYF. In nucleotides, the CDR3 is TGTGCCAGCAGCCAGAACAACCGAAACACCATATATTTT.

The chain has TRBV7-8 and TRBJ1-1; D unresolved. Germline assignment: CDR1 SGHVS and CDR2 FQNEAQ. The V end lost 5 bases, the J end lost 2 bases, and 9 bases lay between the germline ends. CDR3 length: 13 amino acids. The chain's CDR3 is CASSRTENTEAFF. Written as DNA, the CDR3 is TGTGCCAGCAGCCGGACTGAAAACACTGAAGCTTTCTTT. The whole variable domain, remainder taken from reference TRBV7-8 and TRBJ1-1, is GAGVSQSPRYKVAKRGQDVALRCDPISGHVSLFWYQQALGQGPEFLTYFQNEAQLDKSGLPSDRFFAERPEGSVSTLKIQRTQQEDSAVYLCASSRTENTEAFFGQGTRLTVV.

J is TRBJ2-5 and V is TRBV19; TRBD2 aligns across 12 bases. Looked up from germline, CDR1 is LNHDA and CDR2 is SQIVND (reference sequence). With V trimmed by 7 bases and J by 4 bases, 1 base remained unmatched. This CDR3 is built from 13 residues. The CDR3 spells CASTTSGRETQYF. Written as DNA, the CDR3 is TGTGCCAGTACGACTAGCGGGAGAGAGACCCAGTACTTC.

The V and J genes are TRBV7-8 and TRBJ2-2; D possibly matches TRBD1 or TRBD2 (5 bases each). The CDR3 length is 14 residues. The ends were cut back, 3 bases at V and 6 bases at J, with 11 bases in the middle. Germline V gives CDR1 SGHVS, CDR2 FQNEAQ. The CDR3 DNA reads as TGTGCCAGCAGCTTCGGGACCCCCCCCGGGGAGCTGTTTTTT. Translated, it gives CASSFGTPPGELFF.

The V call is TRBV7-2, the J call TRBJ2-2; 8 positions match TRBD2. Germline-derived CDR1 and CDR2 are SGHTA and FQGNSA. The length of the CDR3 is 16 residues. V shed 5 bases and J 1 base; nucleotides not matched to a gene: 6. This CDR3 reads CASSPWTSLNTGELFF. DNA of the CDR3: TGTGCCAGCAGCCCCTGGACTAGCTTGAACACCGGGGAGCTGTTTTTT. The complete variable domain, with remaining parts taken from reference TRBV7-2 and TRBJ2-2, reads GAGVSQSPSNKVTEKGKDVELRCDPISGHTALYWYRQSLGQGLEFLIYFQGNSAPDKSGLPSDRFSAERTGGSVSTLTIQRTQQEDSAVYLCASSPWTSLNTGELFFGEGSRLTVL.

The CDR3 sequence: CATQTGKSTDTQYF. In nucleotides, the CDR3 is TGTGCCACCCAGACGGGGAAGAGCACAGATACGCAGTATTTT. The chain joins TRBV19 to TRBJ2-3; D may be TRBD2 (5 bases). Germline V lookup: CDR1 LNHDA, CDR2 SQIVND (reference sequence). CDR3 length: 14 residues. Trimming stripped 10 bases from V and 0 bases from J, with 14 bases between.

The chain uses TRBV19 and TRBJ2-7; D is perhaps TRBD1 (6 bases). The CDR3 is 17 residues long. Trimming took 1 base from V and 1 from J, leaving 17 bases between them. The germline V gene encodes CDR1 LNHDA and CDR2 SQIVND (reference sequence). As DNA, the CDR3 is TGTGCCAGTAGTATAGCCGGCGGCGACAGGCGATCCTACGAGCAGTACTTC. This gives the protein CASSIAGGDRRSYEQYF.

The chain recombines TRBV7-9 with TRBJ1-1, with D tentatively TRBD1 (5 bases). Trimming took off 5 bases at V and 1 base at J, with 8 bases between the two ends. Germline V gene sequence: CDR1 SEHNR, CDR2 FQNEAQ (reference sequence). The CDR3 has 13 residues. CDR3 protein: CASSGRGNTEAFF. The CDR3 region has the DNA TGTGCCAGCAGCGGAAGGGGGAACACTGAAGCTTTCTTT.

This clone was seen a handful of times. The genes are TRBV19 and TRBJ2-3; no clear D. From germline, CDR1 is LNHDA and CDR2 SQIVND (reference sequence). The CDR3 has 13 amino acids. The V end lost 5 bases, the J end lost 2 bases, and 8 bases lay between the germline ends. CDR3 residues: CASSYTITDTQYF. CDR3 DNA sequence: TGTGCCAGTAGTTACACCATCACAGATACGCAGTATTTT.

This chain links TRBV5-5 with TRBJ1-2; possibly TRBD1 for D (6 bases). V dropped 0 bases and J dropped 5 bases, with 20 bases sitting between them. Per the germline V gene, CDR1 is SGHKS and CDR2 is YYEKEE (reference sequence). The CDR3 is made up of 17 amino acids. The CDR3 nucleotides are TGTGCCAGCAGCTTGGCTCCTTCAAGGGGGAAAGAATATGGCTACACCTTC. This gives the protein CASSLAPSRGKEYGYTF.

The gene calls are TRBV6-2 or TRBV6-3 and TRBJ2-3; D assignment may be TRBD1 or TRBD2 (6 bases each). Germline CDR1 reads MNHEY; CDR2 reads SVGEGT. The CDR3 is 14 amino acids. V lost 2 bases, J lost 7 bases, and 13 bases lay in between. CDR3 nucleotides: TGTGCCAGCAGTTACGGGGGGCCCACTTATACGCAGTATTTT. Encoded protein: CASSYGGPTYTQYF.

This chain links TRBV7-8 with TRBJ2-2; 8 bases fit TRBD2. V was clipped by 0 bases and J by 5 bases; unmatched bases: 2. The CDR3 runs to 15 residues. Germline lookup yields CDR1 SGHVS and CDR2 FQNEAQ. CDR3 residues: CASSLAAGGTGELFF. CDR3 DNA sequence: TGTGCCAGCAGCTTAGCGGCGGGAGGTACCGGGGAGCTGTTTTTT.

The rearrangement links TRBV28 to TRBJ2-7; no reliable D call. CDR1 and CDR2 from the germline V gene are MDHEN and SYDVKM. The germline V and J ends were trimmed by 1 base and 1 base, with 8 bases remaining between them. The CDR3 consists of 14 residues. In nucleotides, the CDR3 is TGTGCCAGCAGTTTATCTGGCCATTCCTACGAGCAGTACTTC. Amino acids: CASSLSGHSYEQYF.